These 18 T cell receptor beta chains were sequenced from one sample in a study of human CD4 T cells and Enterobacteriaceae. Proliferating activated T cells were sorted by FACS as CFSE-low CD25+ ICOS+ after about 6-7 days. Sorted memory CD4+ T cells were CFSE-labeled and cultured 2:1 with irradiated antigen-pulsed autologous monocytes. The memory gate held CD4+ cells that were not CD45RA+CCR7+CD95- naive cells, over 98% pure. Profiled with immunoSEQ multiplex PCR; TCRdb holds only in-frame clones, not every one. Of 600 to 700 clones in the sample, under 45% were seen once. The sample taken for sequencing was bacteria-reactive CD4+ T cells grown in culture. The subset: CFSE-low proliferating memory CD4 T cells sorted after in vitro stimulation with a heat-inactivated bacterium or M. tuberculosis lysate. Receptor source: a human donor in good health.

This clone is medium-sized by share. The chain recombines TRBV5-1 with TRBJ1-2, with 7 bases fitting TRBD1. Germline values: CDR1 SGHRS, CDR2 YFSETQ. This CDR3 is built from 15 residues. V was pared by 3 bases and J by 8 bases, with 13 bases of the junction left unmatched. CDR3 in DNA: TGCGCCAGCAGCTCTTCAGGGGGTACGGGCCAAGGCTACACCTTC. Protein: CASSSSGGTGQGYTF.

This clone was detected only a few times. The chain is built from TRBV19 and TRBJ2-7, with a tentative D call TRBD1 (6 bases). There are 14 residues in the CDR3. Germline-derived CDR1 and CDR2 are LNHDA and SQIVND (reference sequence). The V and J ends lost 5 bases and 0 bases respectively, with 11 bases between them. CDR3 in DNA: TGTGCCAGTAGTTCGACAGGCAACTCCTACGAGCAGTACTTC. This codes for CASSSTGNSYEQYF.

The gene calls are TRBV28 and TRBJ2-7; D unresolved. From germline, CDR1 is MDHEN and CDR2 SYDVKM. Trimming removed 1 base from V and 5 bases from J, with 3 bases in between. CDR3 size: 11 residues. CDR3 in amino acids: CASSLSNEQYF. The CDR3 DNA reads as TGTGCCAGCAGTTTATCCAACGAGCAGTACTTC. Full variable domain (outside the CDR3, taken from reference TRBV28 and TRBJ2-7): DVKVTQSSRYLVKRTGEKVFLECVQDMDHENMFWYRQDPGLGLRLIYFSYDVKMKEKGDIPEGYSVSREKKERFSLILESASTNQTSMYLCASSLSNEQYFGPGTRLTVT.

This clone has more than one count but fewer than ten. This chain joins TRBV5-6 and TRBJ2-7; D uncertain. In germline, CDR1 is SGHDT, CDR2 YYEEEE. The CDR3 extends over 11 amino acids. The germline V and J ends were trimmed by 0 bases and 4 bases, with 2 bases remaining between them. In DNA, the CDR3 is TGTGCCAGCAGCTTGGAGTACGAGCAGTACTTC. As protein: CASSLEYEQYF.

The chain uses TRBV7-8 and TRBJ1-3; D call uncertain. The V end was cut by 1 base, the J end by 4 bases, with 17 bases between. Per germline, CDR1 SGHVS and CDR2 FQNEAQ. The CDR3 length is 17 residues. The CDR3 sequence is CASSLEGLRAIGNTIYF. The CDR3 DNA reads TGTGCCAGCAGCTTAGAAGGACTGAGGGCAATCGGAAACACCATATATTTT.

In this sample, this clone turned up a few times. The chain couples TRBV6-1 to TRBJ1-3, with D possibly being TRBD1 (6 bases). Germline V gene lookup returns CDR1 MNHNS and CDR2 SASEGT. V shed 0 bases and J shed 4 bases, with 10 bases lying between them. This CDR3 comprises 15 residues. CDR3 DNA: TGTGCCAGCAGTGAAGCTACCAGGGGAGGAAACACCATATATTTT. It specifies CASSEATRGGNTIYF.

The V gene is TRBV6-9, the J gene TRBJ2-1, with D unclear. V was trimmed by 10 bases and J by 4 bases, leaving 20 bases between them. This CDR3 has 15 amino acids. Germline V CDR1 and CDR2: MNHGY, SVAAGI. The CDR3 loop is CATGKSDLGYNEQFF. CDR3 nucleotide sequence: TGTGCCACCGGTAAGTCGGACCTGGGGTACAATGAGCAGTTCTTC.

This clone came up a few times. The rearrangement joins TRBV5-1 to TRBJ1-2; D ambiguous. The CDR3 is 13 amino acids. The germline gives CDR1 SGHRS, CDR2 YFSETQ. Trimming cost V 2 bases and J 8 bases, with 13 bases left between them. CDR3 sequence (DNA): TGCGCCAGCAGCTTCTCGGTATCAGGAGGCTACACCTTC. Its protein is CASSFSVSGGYTF. Full variable domain (outside the CDR3, taken from reference TRBV5-1 and TRBJ1-2): KAGVTQTPRYLIKTRGQQVTLSCSPISGHRSVSWYQQTPGQGLQFLFEYFSETQRNKGNFPGRFSGRQFSNSRSEMNVSTLELGDSALYLCASSFSVSGGYTFGSGTRLTVV.

By sample share, this clone is large. One end of the junction varies from germline; a read error may be responsible. The V and J genes are TRBV7-2 and TRBJ1-1; D remains ambiguous. The CDR3 consists of 16 residues. In germline, CDR1 is SGHTA, CDR2 FQGNSA. The CDR3 DNA reads TGTGCCAGCAGCCTAGCATCCCCCTATACGAACACTGAAGCTTTCTTT. The encoded protein is CASSLASPYTNTEAFF.

The rearrangement uses TRBV1 and TRBJ2-6. TRBV1 is a known pseudogene. The CDR3 contains 12 residues. The CDR3 here is CTSRGRANVLTF. In nucleotides, the CDR3 is TGCACCAGCAGGGGTCGGGCCAACGTCCTGACTTTC.

There are a few counts of this clone. The V gene is TRBV7-6, the J gene TRBJ1-6; 7 bases match TRBD1. Losses at the gene ends were 5 bases for V and 7 bases for J; bases not matched to a gene: 8. The CDR3 covers 15 residues. Germline assignment: CDR1 SGHVS and CDR2 FNYEAQ. The DNA for the CDR3 is TGTGCCAGCAGCCCGAGGTTAGGGGGCAATTCACCCCTCCACTTT. Translated, it gives CASSPRLGGNSPLHF.

The chain combines TRBV25-1 with TRBJ2-5; 11 positions agree with TRBD2. With 6 bases clipped from V and 7 bases from J, the junction kept 7 bases outside the gene matches. The CDR3 contains 14 residues. Germline V CDR1 and CDR2: MGHDK, SYGVNS. CDR3 nucleotide sequence: TGTGCCAGCAGCGGACTAGCGGGTGGACGGACCCAGTACTTC. Translation gives CASSGLAGGRTQYF.

About this clone itself: Other DNA variants within this sample encode the same CDR3. The chain joins TRBV28 to TRBJ1-2; D is ambiguous. CDR1 MDHEN and CDR2 SYDVKM come from the germline V gene. Trimming shortened V by 3 bases and J by 5 bases, and 7 bases separated the two germline ends. The CDR3 spans 12 residues. The CDR3 DNA is TGTGCCAGCAGTTTTTCTAGGTATGGCTACACCTTC. Protein sequence: CASSFSRYGYTF.

There are a few counts of this clone. Relative to the germline gene, one junction end is altered; a read error may explain this. This sequence joins TRBV11-2 and TRBJ2-5; 9 bases fit TRBD2. This CDR3 spans 15 amino acids. Germline V gene sequence: CDR1 SGHAT, CDR2 FQNNGV. This CDR3 is CARSVGAGGRETQYF. Here the CDR3 DNA reads TGTGCCCGCAGCGTTGGGGCGGGGGGGCGAGAGACCCAGTACTTC.

The J gene is TRBJ2-6, the V gene TRBV7-7; D gene unclear. The V end was cut by 5 bases, the J end by 5 bases, with 19 bases between. The CDR3 has 17 residues. Germline V gene data show CDR1 as SSHAT and CDR2 as FNYEAQ (reference sequence). The CDR3 region is CASSAFGPQSRANVLTF. CDR3 bases: TGTGCCAGCAGCGCGTTCGGACCACAAAGTCGGGCCAACGTCCTGACTTTC.

The table lists this clone with a few counts. The chain has TRBV19 and TRBJ1-6, with TRBD1 as a possible D gene (5 bases). This CDR3 is built from 16 residues. Germline V lookup: CDR1 LNHDA, CDR2 SQIVND (reference sequence). The V and J ends lost 5 bases and 0 bases respectively, with 11 bases between them. This chain's CDR3 is CASSGAASSYNSPLHF. CDR3 sequence (DNA): TGTGCCAGTAGTGGGGCAGCAAGCTCCTATAATTCACCCCTCCACTTT.

Within the sample, this clone is medium-sized. The chain employs TRBV29-1 and TRBJ1-1, with D hard to call. The V and J ends lost 0 bases and 8 bases respectively, with 7 bases between them. Per the germline V gene, CDR1 is SQVTM and CDR2 is ANQGSEA. The CDR3 consists of 11 residues. The CDR3 coding sequence is TGCAGCGTTGAAGATCGTCTGGAAGCTTTCTTT. The encoded protein is CSVEDRLEAFF. Full variable domain (outside the CDR3, taken from reference TRBV29-1 and TRBJ1-1): SAVISQKPSRDICQRGTSLTIQCQVDSQVTMMFWYRQQPGQSLTLIATANQGSEATYESGFVIDKFPISRPNLTFSTLTVSNMSPEDSSIYLCSVEDRLEAFFGQGTRLTVV.

This clone was seen more than once but under ten times. The chain is built from TRBV30 and TRBJ2-3; the match to TRBD2 covers 9 bases. Per the germline V gene, CDR1 is GTSNPN and CDR2 is SVGIG (reference sequence). This CDR3 spans 18 amino acids. V lost 0 bases and J lost 2; bases outside the gene matches: 12. CDR3 bases: TGTGCCTGGAGTGTAGCGGGGGGTGGTACTTTCTACACAGATACGCAGTATTTT. It is translated as CAWSVAGGGTFYTDTQYF. Looking up the rest from reference TRBV30 and TRBJ2-3 gives the full variable domain: SQTIHQWPATLVQPVGSPLSLECTVEGTSNPNLYWYRQAAGRGLQLLFYSVGIGQISSEVPQNLSASRPQDRQFILSSKKLLLSDSGFYLCAWSVAGGGTFYTDTQYFGPGTRLTVL.